These 27 T cell receptor beta chains came from one sample sequenced in a study of regulatory T cells in long-lasting Graves disease. Time point specified: persistent/refractory GD, antithyroid drugs over 5 years with positive TRAb. Isolated PBMC RNA provided the starting material for the TCR library. CDR3 regions were amplified by Arm-PCR using iRepertoire HTBI primers to build TCR beta libraries. Via MiXCR, TCRdb re-called the multiplex PCR reads, giving one row per CDR3 protein. The sample holds roughly 500,000 distinct CDR3 sequences; around a fifth are singletons and the top ten take approximately 14%. The input for sequencing was peripheral blood mononuclear cells (PBMCs), taken when the disease was refractory, from a patient treated with antithyroid drugs. Receptors were obtained from a female donor with Graves disease.

V is TRBV7-2 and J is TRBJ1-6, with 10 bases fitting TRBD1. V lost 6 bases and J lost 9; bases outside the gene matches: 8. The length of the CDR3 is 15 residues. The V gene's germline CDR1 is SGHTA and CDR2 FQGNSA. The CDR3 protein is CASRLHRDRGSPLHF. The CDR3 nucleotides read TGTGCCAGCAGACTACACCGGGACAGGGGTTCACCCCTCCACTTT.

A note on this clonotype: A much larger clone differs by one base, so this may be a read error. The chain has TRBV3-2 and TRBJ1-1; TRBD1 is the table's D call, not checked against the DNA. TRBV3-2 represents a pseudogene. There are 13 residues in the CDR3. The chain's CDR3 is CASSLGADTEASF. The CDR3 nucleotides are TGTGCCAGCAGCCTGGGGGCGGACACTGAAGCTTCCTTT.

The chain joins TRBV12-3 or TRBV12-4 to TRBJ2-2, with 10 bases fitting TRBD2. V gave up 3 bases and J gave up 7 bases; unmatched junction bases: 8. The CDR3 consists of 16 residues. DNA of the CDR3: TGTGCCAGCAGTTTTCAAGCGGGAGGGCCGATCGGGGAGCTGTTTTTT. Its protein is CASSFQAGGPIGELFF.

In its sample, this clonotype was seen a few times. This chain uses TRBV2 with TRBJ2-2, with TRBD1 identical over 7 bases. The length of the CDR3 is 15 residues. The germline V gene has CDR1 SNHLY and CDR2 FYNNEI. Germline trimming cut 4 bases from V and 7 bases from J; bases unmatched to any gene: 9. CDR3 DNA sequence: TGTGCCAGCAGTGGAAGGGAAAGGGGGCTCGGGGAGCTGTTTTTT. It yields the protein CASSGRERGLGELFF.

In its sample, this clonotype was seen many times. J is TRBJ1-5 and V is TRBV6-1, with TRBD1 matching over 7 bases. The CDR3 runs to 14 residues. V was clipped by 6 bases and J by 3 bases; unmatched bases: 5. Germline loops: CDR1 MNHNS, CDR2 SASEGT. This CDR3 is CASSGQAYNQPQHF. CDR3 in DNA: TGTGCCAGCAGCGGACAGGCATACAATCAGCCCCAGCATTTT.

This clonotype was detected many times. V gene TRBV10-3 combines with J gene TRBJ1-5; D call uncertain. CDR1 ENHRY and CDR2 SYGVKD come from the germline V gene. The V and J ends lost 0 bases and 4 bases respectively, with 10 bases between them. This CDR3 contains 15 residues. The CDR3 is CAISESKGGNQPQHF. CDR3 bases: TGTGCCATCAGTGAGTCGAAAGGAGGGAATCAGCCCCAGCATTTT.

This clonotype was seen many times. This rearrangement joins TRBV6-1 to TRBJ1-2; 7 nucleotides agree with TRBD1. The CDR3 consists of 14 residues. The germline gives CDR1 MNHNS, CDR2 SASEGT. Trimming at V came to 6 bases and at J to 4 bases, leaving 8 bases not matched to a gene. The DNA for the CDR3 is TGTGCCAGCAGAGCCCAGGGGGACCTCTATGGCTACACCTTC. This gives the protein CASRAQGDLYGYTF.

This clonotype was observed a handful of times. Sequence at one end of the junction differs from germline and may be a read error. This sequence joins TRBV6-2 or TRBV6-3 and TRBJ2-2; 7 bases are a match to TRBD2. Germline V gene lookup returns CDR1 MNHEY and CDR2 SVGEGT. The CDR3 contains 12 residues. The CDR3 bases are TGTGCCAGCAGTTCAAACAGCGGGGAGCTGCTTTTT. This encodes CASSSNSGELLF.

This clonotype was detected ten times or more. The gene calls are TRBV6-1 and TRBJ2-2; no clear D gene. The CDR3 extends over 12 amino acids. With 8 bases removed from V and 6 bases from J, the gap between germline ends came to 10 bases. Germline assignment: CDR1 MNHNS and CDR2 SASEGT. The CDR3 DNA reads as TGTGCCAGCGGAATGAGTGCCGGGGAGCTGTTTTTT. This gives the protein CASGMSAGELFF.

Many counts were recorded for this clonotype. This chain uses TRBV10-3 with TRBJ1-5, with D perhaps TRBD1 (5 bases). Trimming removed 0 bases at V and 3 bases at J, with 12 bases between. The length of the CDR3 is 16 residues. Germline V gene sequence: CDR1 ENHRY, CDR2 SYGVKD. The DNA of the CDR3 is TGTGCCATCAGTGAGTCGAACCAGGGCAACAATCAGCCCCAGCATTTT. This gives the protein CAISESNQGNNQPQHF.

V is TRBV7-3 and J is TRBJ2-3; 8 nucleotides line up with TRBD2. CDR1 and CDR2 (germline): SGHTA, FQGTGA. The CDR3 totals 14 residues. Trimming removed 5 bases from V and 6 bases from J; junction bases left unmatched: 7. The CDR3 DNA follows: TGTGCCAGCAGCCATAGCGGGGAGGGGGATACGCAGTATTTT. Translating it yields CASSHSGEGDTQYF.

This clonotype was seen many times. CDR3 loop: CAIKDRENTEAFF. The CDR3 DNA reads TGTGCCATCAAGGACAGGGAGAACACTGAAGCTTTCTTT. V usage is TRBV10-3 and J usage is TRBJ1-1, with 8 bases identical to TRBD1. The CDR3 loop spans 13 amino acids. The germline CDR1 and CDR2 sequences are ENHRY and SYGVKD. The J segment lost 1 base and the V segment lost 7 bases, leaving 2 bases of the junction unmatched.

The gene calls are TRBV24-1 and TRBJ1-5, with no clear D. V was cut by 5 bases and J by 10 bases, with 11 bases left in between. The CDR3 totals 12 residues. Germline CDR1 reads KGHDR; CDR2 reads SFDVKD. As DNA, the CDR3 is TGTGCCACCAGTGTGTTTGGCGAACCCCAGCATTTT. Its protein is CATSVFGEPQHF.

The chain combines TRBV6-2 or TRBV6-3 with TRBJ2-5; D call uncertain. The CDR3 spans 15 residues. The V gene lost 0 bases and the J gene lost 2 bases, with 10 bases spanning the gap. Per the germline V gene, CDR1 is MNHEY and CDR2 is SVGEGT. The CDR3 sequence: CASSYSVLGQETQYF. The CDR3 DNA sequence: TGTGCCAGCAGTTACTCGGTGCTAGGTCAAGAGACCCAGTACTTC.

The table lists this clonotype with many counts. The rearrangement uses TRBV5-6 and TRBJ1-6, with D possibly being TRBD1 (6 bases). Germline CDR1 reads SGHDT; CDR2 reads YYEEEE. Deletions cut 5 bases from V and 10 bases from J, with 22 bases between. The CDR3 consists of 16 residues. CDR3 sequence (DNA): TGTGCCAGCAGAAAGAAACAGGGAGTAACCTTCTCACCCCTCCACTTT. Protein: CASRKKQGVTFSPLHF.

As to this clonotype: A much more abundant neighbour one base away suggests this may be a read error. The chain combines TRBV29-1 with TRBJ1-4; D is possibly TRBD1 (5 bases). Trimming pared 4 bases from V and 10 bases from J, leaving 13 bases between. This CDR3 spans 12 amino acids. Germline V gene lookup returns CDR1 SQVTM and CDR2 ANQGSEA. CDR3 nucleotide sequence: TGCAGCGTTGGGGGCGGCGGTGGAAAACTGTTTTTT. Translating it yields CSVGGGGGKLFF.

The table lists this clonotype with many counts. V gene TRBV5-1 combines with J gene TRBJ2-7; D ambiguous. The CDR3 consists of 13 residues. V was pared by 0 bases and J by 3 bases, with 7 bases between. The germline V gene has CDR1 SGHRS and CDR2 YFSETQ. This CDR3 is CASSLDINYEQYF. The CDR3 bases are TGCGCCAGCAGCTTGGACATAAACTACGAGCAGTACTTC. The full variable domain, with the rest looked up from reference TRBV5-1 and TRBJ2-7, is KAGVTQTPRYLIKTRGQQVTLSCSPISGHRSVSWYQQTPGQGLQFLFEYFSETQRNKGNFPGRFSGRQFSNSRSEMNVSTLELGDSALYLCASSLDINYEQYFGPGTRLTVT.

This clonotype was counted a few times. This chain uses TRBV6-5 with TRBJ2-7; 9 bases line up with TRBD2. With 0 bases clipped from V and 3 bases from J, the junction kept 9 bases outside the gene matches. Germline CDR1 MNHEY, CDR2 SVGAGI. CDR3 length: 17 residues. In DNA form, the CDR3 reads TGTGCCAGCAGTTACTCTCTGGCGGGCGGGAGGGTCTACGAGCAGTACTTC. Amino acid sequence: CASSYSLAGGRVYEQYF.

This clonotype came up many times. This chain links TRBV27 with TRBJ2-7; TRBD1 agrees at 8 bases. The germline gives CDR1 MNHEY, CDR2 SMNVEV (reference sequence). The CDR3 spans 17 residues. The junction had 15 bases not matched to a gene; V was cut back by 4 bases and J by 4 bases. The DNA for the CDR3 is TGTGCCAGCAGTTCTTCCATCAGGGGGCGAGGGCTTTACGAGCAGTACTTC. Encoded protein: CASSSSIRGRGLYEQYF.

Concerning this clonotype: One base away lies a much larger clone, so this may be a sequencing read error. The chain uses TRBV20-1 and TRBJ1-1; no firm D call. Trimming left V 5 bases short and J 9 bases short, with 19 bases between. The CDR3 consists of 13 residues. Germline CDR1 is DFQATT and CDR2 is SNEGSKA (reference sequence). CDR3 bases: TGCAGTGCTGGGGATGGTTCTGGGGATAAAGCTTTCTTT. Protein: CSAGDGSGDKAFF.

The CDR3 nucleotides read TGTGCCAGCAGCCCGGGGAGGCTTGGACAGCCCCAGCATTTT. Residues: CASSPGRLGQPQHF. The chain has TRBV7-8 and TRBJ1-5; D uncertain. Trimming removed 5 bases at V and 7 bases at J, with 15 bases between. Germline V gene data show CDR1 as SGHVS and CDR2 as FQNEAQ. The CDR3 length is 14 residues. The full variable domain, its missing parts supplied by reference TRBV7-8 and TRBJ1-5, is GAGVSQSPRYKVAKRGQDVALRCDPISGHVSLFWYQQALGQGPEFLTYFQNEAQLDKSGLPSDRFFAERPEGSVSTLKIQRTQQEDSAVYLCASSPGRLGQPQHFGDGTRLSIL.

This clonotype was recorded many times. This rearrangement joins TRBV11-3 to TRBJ2-2; TRBD2 is a possible D gene (6 bases). Germline V gives CDR1 SGHNT, CDR2 YENEEA. Between the trimmed V and J ends, which lost 4 bases and 8 bases, there was a span of 26 bases. The CDR3 runs to 18 residues. CDR3 nucleotides: TGTGCCAGCAGCTCCTCTCGGTCCGGGCTAGCGACCCCGGGGGAGCTGTTTTTT. Its translation is CASSSSRSGLATPGELFF.

This clonotype was counted a few times. The rearrangement links TRBV19 to TRBJ1-2; TRBD1 agrees at 12 bases. Germline CDR1 and CDR2: LNHDA and SQIVND (reference sequence). The CDR3 sequence is 16 residues long. The trim removed 6 bases at V and 5 bases at J, leaving 10 bases unmatched. The CDR3, as DNA: TGTGCCAGTAGGACCGGGACAGGGGGCTTCCCGTATGGCTACACCTTC. It translates to CASRTGTGGFPYGYTF.

This clonotype was counted at least ten times. The rearrangement links TRBV7-2 to TRBJ2-5, with D maybe TRBD1 (6 bases). CDR1 is SGHTA and CDR2 is FQGNSA in the germline V gene. The germline V and J ends were trimmed by 1 base and 3 bases, with 9 bases remaining between them. The CDR3 has 14 amino acids. The CDR3: CASSLEQGKETQYF. Written as DNA, the CDR3 is TGTGCCAGCAGCTTAGAACAGGGCAAAGAGACCCAGTACTTC.

This sequence joins TRBV30 and TRBJ1-6; possibly TRBD1 for D (5 bases). The CDR3 runs to 13 residues. The V end was cut by 7 bases, the J end by 4 bases, with 11 bases between. Germline lookup yields CDR1 GTSNPN and CDR2 SVGIG (reference sequence). CDR3 region: CAFGTGYNSPLHF. As DNA, the CDR3 is TGTGCCTTCGGGACGGGTTATAATTCACCCCTCCACTTT.

This chain joins TRBV5-1 and TRBJ2-2; D is unclear. CDR3 length equals 14 residues. Trimming left V 6 bases short and J 0 bases short, with 9 bases between. CDR1 SGHRS and CDR2 YFSETQ come from the germline V gene. Here the CDR3 DNA reads TGCGCCAGCAAGGTAGGGACGAACACCGGGGAGCTGTTTTTT. This sequence encodes CASKVGTNTGELFF.

The table lists this clonotype with many counts. The rearrangement uses TRBV6-5 and TRBJ2-3, with D possibly being TRBD1 (6 bases). Trimming cost V 0 bases and J 0 bases, with 13 bases left between them. CDR1 is MNHEY, CDR2 SVGAGI, per germline. CDR3 length: 17 amino acids. The CDR3 here is CASSYSRQGRSTDTQYF. CDR3 nucleotide sequence: TGTGCCAGCAGTTACTCGAGGCAGGGGCGAAGCACAGATACGCAGTATTTT.